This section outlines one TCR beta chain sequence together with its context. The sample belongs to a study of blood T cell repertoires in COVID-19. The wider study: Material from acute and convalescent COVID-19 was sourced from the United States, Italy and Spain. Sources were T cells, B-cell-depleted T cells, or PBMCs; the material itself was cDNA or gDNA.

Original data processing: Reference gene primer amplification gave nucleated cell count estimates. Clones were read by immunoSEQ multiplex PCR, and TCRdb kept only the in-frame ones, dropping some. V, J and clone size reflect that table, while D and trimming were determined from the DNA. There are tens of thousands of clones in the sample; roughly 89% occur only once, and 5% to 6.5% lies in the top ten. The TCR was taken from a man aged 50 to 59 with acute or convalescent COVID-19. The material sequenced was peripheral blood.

The CDR3 DNA reads TGTGCCAGCTCACCGAGTTCAGGGGGCGGAACTGAAGCTTTCTTT. Translated, it gives CASSPSSGGGTEAFF. This chain joins TRBV18 and TRBJ1-1; TRBD1 matches at 8 bases. V lost 3 bases, J lost 5 bases, and 8 bases stayed unmatched. The CDR3 totals 15 residues. Germline V gene sequence: CDR1 KGHSH, CDR2 LQKENI.